A single sample is the source of the 28 T cell receptor beta chains below, sequenced in a study of tumor and adjacent non-tumor tissue in lung cancer. The template was RNA from unsorted bulk tissue. Distant lung tissue was collected more than 3 cm away from the tumor edge. TCRbeta libraries were built with three rounds of nested PCR, modified from ARM-PCR. TCRdb reanalysed the multiplex PCR reads using MiXCR and keeps one entry per CDR3 protein. This sample yields approximately 110,000 distinct CDR3 sequences, of which 60% to 65% are seen a single time; 15% to 20% belongs to the top ten. The material sequenced was distant non-tumor lung tissue. The source of these receptors is a man aged 55 to 70 with non-small cell lung cancer.

This clonotype was observed many times. This chain joins TRBV6-1 and TRBJ2-7; 8 bases align to TRBD1. The CDR3 loop spans 13 amino acids. The junction had 3 bases not matched to a gene; V was cut back by 6 bases and J by 2 bases. Germline loops: CDR1 MNHNS, CDR2 SASEGT. The CDR3: CASREQGAYEQYF. CDR3 DNA sequence: TGTGCCAGCAGGGAACAGGGGGCCTACGAGCAGTACTTC.

About this clonotype: An end of the junction does not agree with germline; a read error may underlie this. The V and J genes are TRBV4-1 and TRBJ1-1; the D gene is possibly TRBD1 (6 bases). The CDR3 covers 16 residues. Germline V gives CDR1 MGHRA, CDR2 YSYEKL. DNA of the CDR3: TGCGCCAGCAACCAAGATGCTTTGACAGGGAACACTGAAGCTTTCTTT. Translating gives CASNQDALTGNTEAFF.

Worth noting for this clonotype: The missing conserved phenylalanine or tryptophan at the end of this CDR3 makes a read error likely. The chain links TRBV4-1 to TRBJ2-7, with 7 bases aligning to TRBD1. There are 16 residues in the CDR3. V was clipped by 8 bases and J by 4 bases; unmatched bases: 17. The germline CDR1 and CDR2 sequences are MGHRA and YSYEKL. The CDR3 sequence: CASCRSGQALGYEQYL. CDR3 in DNA: TGCGCCAGCTGCCGATCAGGACAGGCGTTAGGATACGAGCAGTACCTC.

For this clonotype: One junction end does not reproduce the germline sequence, and a read error may be involved. The genes are TRBV4-3 and TRBJ2-7; D gene unclear. The CDR3 is made up of 15 amino acids. The germline V gene has CDR1 LGHNA and CDR2 YSLEER. CDR3 nucleotides: TGCGCCATCAGCCAAGATCTTAACAGCAGCTACGAGCAGTACTTC. Translated: CAISQDLNSSYEQYF.

Regarding this clonotype: With a much larger clone just one base away, this may be a read error. This chain connects TRBV5-1 to TRBJ2-3, with 9 nucleotides matching TRBD2. In germline, CDR1 is SGHRS, CDR2 YFSETQ. The CDR3 has 13 amino acids. The CDR3 is CTSSREGSETQYF. The CDR3 DNA sequence: TGCACCAGCTCGCGGGAGGGAAGTGAGACGCAGTATTTT.

This clonotype was seen a handful of times. This sequence joins TRBV6-5 and TRBJ2-5; possible D gene TRBD2, 6 bases. CDR3 length: 12 residues. V was pared by 9 bases and J by 4 bases, with 12 bases between. Germline-derived CDR1 and CDR2 are MNHEY and SVGAGI. CDR3 DNA: TGTGCCAGTAAATACGGGGGAGAGACCCAGTACTTC. Protein sequence: CASKYGGETQYF.

This clonotype was seen repeatedly, ten times or more. This chain uses TRBV12-3 or TRBV12-4 with TRBJ2-2, with 7 positions matching TRBD2. After removal of 8 bases from V and 6 bases from J, the junction contained 12 bases not matched to a gene. The CDR3 has 15 residues. This CDR3 is CASLKEAGVPGELFF. The CDR3 DNA sequence: TGTGCCAGCCTAAAAGAGGCGGGAGTACCCGGGGAGCTGTTTTTT.

This rearrangement joins TRBV6-6 to TRBJ1-1, with unresolved D. The CDR3 length is 12 residues. In germline, CDR1 is MNHNY, CDR2 SVGAGI (reference sequence). Trimming took 7 bases from V and 13 from J, leaving 19 bases between them. CDR3 sequence: CASNPPSTRGFF. The CDR3 DNA reads as TGTGCCAGCAATCCCCCGAGCACTCGAGGTTTCTTT.

This clonotype occurred a few times. A much larger clone sits a single nucleotide away, making a read error possible. The rearrangement joins TRBV7-8 to TRBJ2-1; possibly TRBD1 or TRBD2 for D (6 bases each). CDR1 is SGHVS, CDR2 FQNEAQ, per germline. The length of the CDR3 is 17 residues. Written as DNA, the CDR3 is TGTGCCAGCAGCTCCCGGGGGAGCAGGGGTTCCTACGATGAGCAGTTCTTC. The encoded protein is CASSSRGSRGSYDEQFF.

Comment on this clonotype: One junction end disagrees with the germline gene, perhaps due to a read error. CDR3 protein: CASGLEIKETQYF. CDR3 nucleotides: TGTGCCAGCGGCTTAGAAATTAAAGAGACCCAGTACTTC. V is TRBV11-2 and J is TRBJ2-5; D is unclear. This CDR3 is built from 13 residues. The germline CDR1 and CDR2 sequences are SGHAT and FQNNGV.

In regard to this clonotype: This could be a read error, since a much larger clone is one nucleotide away. The chain recombines TRBV7-9 with TRBJ2-1; unclear D gene. The V gene lost 5 bases and the J gene lost 2 bases, with 16 bases spanning the gap. Germline CDR1 reads SEHNR; CDR2 reads FQNEAQ (reference sequence). The CDR3 spans 16 residues. The CDR3 here is CASSPETGSTYNEQFF. CDR3 nucleotides: TGTGCCAGCAGCCCTGAGACTGGAAGCACCTACAATGAGCAGTTCTTC.

Turning to this clonotype: Germline and junction disagree at one end, which may indicate a read error. V is TRBV29-1 and J is TRBJ2-1; 7 bases line up with TRBD1. The CDR3 loop spans 15 amino acids. Germline V CDR1 and CDR2: SQVTM, ANQGSEA. CDR3 loop: CSGRGQFSSYNEQSF. The CDR3 coding sequence is TGCAGTGGCAGGGGACAGTTCAGCTCCTACAATGAGCAGTCCTTC.

This clonotype showed up just once. One end of the junction fails to match germline, which may point to a read error. The V gene is TRBV5-4, the J gene TRBJ1-1; D uncertain. Looked up from germline, CDR1 is SGHNT and CDR2 is YYREEE (reference sequence). This CDR3 is built from 13 residues. In DNA, the CDR3 is TGTGCCAGCGGCTTGAAGGGAGTTACCGAAGCTTTCTTT. Translation: CASGLKGVTEAFF.

There are a few counts of this clonotype. A read error may be the cause here, since a much bigger clone is one base away. This rearrangement joins TRBV6-1 to TRBJ2-6; D unresolved. CDR1 and CDR2 (germline): MNHNS, SASEGT. The CDR3 is 15 residues long. Trimming removed 3 bases at V and 4 bases at J, with 10 bases between. The CDR3 sequence: CASSDIQSGANVLTF. CDR3 nucleotides: TGTGCCAGCAGTGATATACAGTCCGGGGCCAACGTCCTGACTTTC.

A note on this clonotype: Compared with germline, one end of the junction differs, possibly owing to a read error. The gene calls are TRBV11-3 and TRBJ2-7, with D possibly being TRBD2 (5 bases). The V gene's germline CDR1 is SGHNT and CDR2 YENEEA. This CDR3 has 16 residues. CDR3 sequence (DNA): TGTGCCAGCAGCTCCGGGAAGATGGTGGACTCATACGAGCAGAACTTC. Its protein is CASSSGKMVDSYEQNF.

V usage is TRBV7-8 and J usage is TRBJ2-1, with 10 bases that match TRBD2. CDR1 and CDR2 (germline): SGHVS, FQNEAQ. V was clipped by 4 bases and J by 8 bases; unmatched bases: 11. This CDR3 has 16 residues. CDR3 nucleotide sequence: TGTGCCAGCAGCTCTCCCAGCGGGGGGGCTGGTGATGAGCAGTTCTTC. This encodes CASSSPSGGAGDEQFF.

This clonotype was seen a single time. No conserved phenylalanine or tryptophan ends this CDR3, so it is likely a read error. The DNA is left out, because the CDR3 cannot be placed on it with certainty; the CDR3 is given as TCRdb lists it. The chain joins TRBV29-1 to TRBJ2-7; the tabulated D call, TRBD1, remains unverified against the DNA. Germline CDR1 and CDR2: SQVTM and ANQGSEA. Counting both end residues, the CDR3 totals 16 amino acids. The CDR3 region is CSVGIPMTGTSYEQYI.

This clonotype was recorded a few times. A much larger clone sits a single nucleotide away, making a read error possible. As DNA, the CDR3 is TGCGCCAGCAGCGCGGACCCTTCGGGGGAGCAGTACTTC. Translated: CASSADPSGEQYF. The chain has TRBV5-1 and TRBJ2-7, with D possibly TRBD2 on 5 matching bases. V shed 4 bases and J shed 7 bases, with 15 bases lying between them. Germline assignment: CDR1 SGHRS and CDR2 YFSETQ. CDR3 length: 13 amino acids.

As regards this clonotype: Mismatch with germline at one junction end may stem from a read error. The chain is built from TRBV6-1 and TRBJ1-5, with D possibly matching TRBD1 (5 bases). Per the germline V gene, CDR1 is MNHNS and CDR2 is SASEGT. This CDR3 has 17 residues. For the CDR3, the DNA is TGTGTCAGCATGCGTGGCAGGGCCCCATATAGCAGTCAGCCCCAGCATTTT. This codes for CVSMRGRAPYSSQPQHF.

Notes on this clonotype: The final CDR3 position lacks the conserved phenylalanine or tryptophan, pointing to a likely read error. The genes are TRBV4-2 and TRBJ2-7; 9 bases agree with TRBD2. The CDR3 spans 14 residues. Germline assignment: CDR1 LGHNA and CDR2 YNFKEQ. Here the CDR3 reads CASSRGLAGYGQYS. The CDR3 DNA reads TGTGCCAGCAGCCGGGGACTAGCCGGTTACGGGCAGTACTCC.

Concerning this clonotype: This may be a read error, as it is one base from a much larger clone. This likely comes from a read error, as the CDR3 has no conserved phenylalanine or tryptophan at its end. V gene TRBV6-5 combines with J gene TRBJ1-2; 10 bases align to TRBD1. V dropped 5 bases and J dropped 5; count of bases not matched to a gene: 5. The CDR3 is 14 amino acids. CDR1 is MNHEY and CDR2 is SVGAGI in the germline V gene. The CDR3 sequence: CASSPRTGGYGYTS. For the CDR3, the DNA is TGTGCCAGCAGTCCTCGGACAGGGGGGTATGGCTACACCTCC.

This clonotype was recorded at least ten times. V and J are TRBV13 and TRBJ2-1, with D uncertain. Germline V gene data show CDR1 as PRHDT and CDR2 as FYEKMQ (reference sequence). V lost 4 bases and J lost 5, with 6 bases in between. The CDR3 runs 12 residues. Here the CDR3 reads CASSYYHNEQFF. The CDR3 DNA is TGTGCCAGCAGCTATTACCACAATGAGCAGTTCTTC.

Concerning this clonotype itself: A much larger clone differs from this one at a single base, so this may be a read error. This chain joins TRBV5-8 and TRBJ1-5, with D possibly matching TRBD1 (6 bases). CDR3 length: 15 amino acids. Germline lookup yields CDR1 SGHTS and CDR2 YDEGEE. For the CDR3, the DNA is TGTGCCAGCAACTTGGAGGGGGGAAGGGGTCAGCCCCAGCATTTT. Translation gives CASNLEGGRGQPQHF.

Points on this clonotype: The conserved phenylalanine or tryptophan is not found at the CDR3 terminus, so this likely reflects a read error. This chain uses TRBV30 with TRBJ2-7; D not certain. This CDR3 spans 14 amino acids. The V end was cut by 4 bases, the J end by 0 bases, with 13 bases between. CDR1 GTSNPN and CDR2 SVGIG come from the germline V gene (reference sequence). The CDR3: CAWIPTPSSYEQYL. CDR3 nucleotides: TGTGCCTGGATCCCAACACCGAGCTCCTACGAGCAGTACTTA.

This clonotype has ten or more counts. The V gene is TRBV7-8, the J gene TRBJ2-1, with a weak D call TRBD2 (6 bases). The V end lost 3 bases, the J end lost 3 bases, and 12 bases lay between the germline ends. Per the germline V gene, CDR1 is SGHVS and CDR2 is FQNEAQ. The length of the CDR3 is 15 residues. CDR3 protein: CASSLSGGDYNEQFF. As DNA, the CDR3 is TGTGCCAGCAGCTTGTCGGGCGGGGACTACAATGAGCAGTTCTTC.

With regard to this clonotype: It is likely a read error, because the conserved phenylalanine at the end of the CDR3 is missing. This sequence joins TRBV6-4 and TRBJ2-2; 13 bases match TRBD2. Germline CDR1 reads MRHNA; CDR2 reads SNTAGT. The CDR3 runs 17 residues. The CDR3 DNA sequence: TGTGCCAGCAGTCGGACTAGCGGGGGAATGAACATCGGGGAGCTGTTTCTT. It translates to CASSRTSGGMNIGELFL.

About this clonotype itself: This could be a read error, since a much larger clone is one nucleotide away. This CDR3 is missing its conserved last phenylalanine or tryptophan, likely due to a read error. V is TRBV11-2 and J is TRBJ2-5, with D uncertain. Germline V gives CDR1 SGHAT, CDR2 FQNNGV. CDR3 length: 14 amino acids. V was trimmed by 3 bases and J by 2 bases, leaving 10 bases between them. CDR3 nucleotides: TGTGCCAGCAGCTTTAGGACGCAACAAGAGACCCAGTACATC. It encodes CASSFRTQQETQYI.

This clonotype was seen a handful of times. A much larger clone sits a single nucleotide away, making a read error possible. This chain uses TRBV6-5 with TRBJ2-5; D unresolved. CDR3 length equals 11 residues. In germline, CDR1 is MNHEY, CDR2 SVGAGI. The germline V and J ends were trimmed by 8 bases and 5 bases, with 9 bases remaining between them. CDR3 sequence reads: CASRPGETQYF. The CDR3 DNA is TGTGCCAGCCGTCCCGGGGAGACCCAGTACTTC.